The present TCR beta chain was sequenced within a study of shared clonotypes between healthy human individuals. The CDR3 is 14 residues long. Germline-derived CDR1 and CDR2 are KGHSH and LQKENI. V shed 2 bases and J shed 8 bases, with 15 bases lying between them. Of note for this clone: Its target is not known.

General study results and limits: Shared across a few donors were roughly 4.7% of the naive CD4 clonotypes.

Deep was the level at which the assay was run. TCRdb's copy holds only in-frame clones and misses some; the assay was immunoSEQ multiplex PCR. The sample carries about 1 million clones, 60% to 80% recorded once. This receptor was obtained from a man aged 18 to 30 in good health. Sequences were obtained from memory CD4+ T cells sorted from blood. Subset reported: CD45RA-negative fraction. V gene TRBV18 combines with J gene TRBJ1-2; a possible D gene is TRBD1 (5 bases). The CDR3 nucleotides read TGTGCCAGCTCACCAACGCGGGGGATGATCGGCTACACCTTC. Encoded protein: CASSPTRGMIGYTF.